Listed here are 12 T cell receptor beta chains from one sample, sequenced in a study of cytomegalovirus exposure and HLA in healthy donors (dated by TCRdb to 2017 to 2019). Libraries came from the immunoSEQ multiplex PCR assay. For the multiplex PCR, a mixture combining 60 forward primers for TCR Vbeta segments and 13 reverse primers for TCR Jbeta segments was used. Not all clones reach the TCRdb copy of this immuneACCESS table, which keeps in-frame sequences only. Checked studies attribute under half of the gap to unresolved V genes and leave the rest unexplained. The sample table records 250,000 to 350,000 clones; approximately 90% of these occur just once. The ten largest account for almost 4% of the sample. Specimen: PBMCs. These receptors all come from a man aged 40-50 years in good health and CMV-seropositive.

The count of this clone is one. This sample includes further DNA sequences coding for the same CDR3. The V call is TRBV19, the J call TRBJ2-7; TRBD2 matches at 8 bases. V lost 4 bases, J lost 2 bases, and 4 bases stayed unmatched. Germline V lookup: CDR1 LNHDA, CDR2 SQIVND (reference sequence). CDR3 length: 14 amino acids. The CDR3 loop reads CASSNREGPYEQYF. The CDR3, as DNA: TGTGCCAGTAGTAACCGGGAGGGCCCCTACGAGCAGTACTTC.

The chain carries TRBV9 and TRBJ2-7; 7 bases match TRBD1. Germline lookup yields CDR1 SGDLS and CDR2 YYNGEE. This CDR3 region has 13 residues. Trimming took 3 bases from V and 4 from J; bases not matched to a gene: 4. The CDR3 here is CASSGDSTYEQYF. DNA of the CDR3: TGTGCCAGCAGCGGGGACAGTACTTACGAGCAGTACTTC.

The chain combines TRBV19 with TRBJ1-1; possibly TRBD1 for D (5 bases). V gave up 8 bases and J gave up 1 base, with 8 bases separating them. The CDR3 is 12 amino acids. Germline CDR1 LNHDA, CDR2 SQIVND (reference sequence). The CDR3 protein is CASVTGNTEAFF. CDR3 DNA sequence: TGTGCCAGTGTTACAGGGAACACTGAAGCTTTCTTT.

The chain uses TRBV27 and TRBJ2-5, with TRBD2 matching 12 bases. The CDR3 contains 15 residues. The V gene's germline CDR1 is MNHEY and CDR2 SMNVEV (reference sequence). V trimming: 6 bases; J trimming: 5 bases; junction bases outside the gene matches: 7. The CDR3: CASRLLAGGRETQYF. The CDR3 nucleotides are TGTGCCAGCAGACTACTAGCGGGGGGCCGCGAGACCCAGTACTTC.

The chain carries TRBV5-4 and TRBJ2-7, with 8 bases aligning to TRBD1. The CDR3 consists of 13 residues. V trimming: 5 bases; J trimming: 6 bases; junction bases outside the gene matches: 7. The germline V gene encodes CDR1 SGHNT and CDR2 YYREEE (reference sequence). Written as DNA, the CDR3 is TGTGCCAGCAGTACCGGGACAGGAATCGAGCAGTACTTC. It yields the protein CASSTGTGIEQYF. Full variable domain (missing parts from reference TRBV5-4 and TRBJ2-7): ETGVTQSPTHLIKTRGQQVTLRCSSQSGHNTVSWYQQALGQGPQFIFQYYREEENGRGNFPPRFSGLQFPNYSSELNVNALELDDSALYLCASSTGTGIEQYFGPGTRLTVT.

This chain connects TRBV18 to TRBJ1-1; D call uncertain. The germline gives CDR1 KGHSH, CDR2 LQKENI. With 2 bases removed from V and 1 base from J, the gap between germline ends came to 8 bases. The CDR3 is 14 residues long. The CDR3 here is CASSPAAPNTEAFF. CDR3 in DNA: TGTGCCAGCTCACCAGCGGCCCCGAACACTGAAGCTTTCTTT.

V gene TRBV7-9 combines with J gene TRBJ2-7; 8 bases are shared with TRBD2. Losses at the gene ends were 5 bases for V and 7 bases for J; bases not matched to a gene: 10. The CDR3 consists of 14 residues. Germline CDR1 SEHNR, CDR2 FQNEAQ (reference sequence). In DNA, the CDR3 is TGTGCCAGCAGCCCTAAGGGACTAGTAGGGGAGCAGTACTTC. It yields the protein CASSPKGLVGEQYF.

This clone was observed a handful of times. This chain links TRBV6-5 with TRBJ1-5, with TRBD1 matching 7 bases. The CDR3 runs to 15 residues. The trim removed 6 bases at V and 3 bases at J, leaving 8 bases unmatched. The germline CDR1 and CDR2 sequences are MNHEY and SVGAGI. The CDR3 coding sequence is TGTGCCAGCAGGGGCGACAGGGCTCCCAATCAGCCCCAGCATTTT. Protein: CASRGDRAPNQPQHF.

This clone was recorded once. The CDR3 spells CASRPTGPKPYEQYF. CDR3 coding DNA: TGTGCCAGCAGACCGACAGGGCCCAAGCCCTACGAGCAGTACTTC. The rearrangement links TRBV6-5 to TRBJ2-7; 7 bases match TRBD1. Per the germline V gene, CDR1 is MNHEY and CDR2 is SVGAGI. This CDR3 has 15 amino acids. V gave up 6 bases and J gave up 2 bases; unmatched junction bases: 10.

The chain recombines TRBV4-1 with TRBJ2-7, with 7 bases aligning to TRBD1. V shed 3 bases, J shed 2 bases, and the junction held 7 bases outside the gene matches. The CDR3 loop spans 15 amino acids. From germline, CDR1 is MGHRA and CDR2 YSYEKL. In DNA form, the CDR3 reads TGCGCCAGCAGCCAGGAGGACAGGCCTGCCTACGAGCAGTACTTC. It specifies CASSQEDRPAYEQYF.

There are a few counts of this clone. V and J are TRBV5-1 and TRBJ2-3, with D perhaps matching TRBD2 (5 bases). Germline V gives CDR1 SGHRS, CDR2 YFSETQ. Trimming took 5 bases from V and 2 from J, leaving 15 bases between them. CDR3 length equals 15 residues. The chain's CDR3 is CASRKSGSVTDTQYF. The CDR3 nucleotides read TGCGCCAGCAGGAAGAGCGGCTCCGTCACAGATACGCAGTATTTT.

In this sample, this clone turned up once. This chain links TRBV5-6 with TRBJ2-5; 9 positions agree with TRBD2. Germline CDR1 and CDR2: SGHDT and YYEEEE. The CDR3 runs 16 residues. With V trimmed by 0 bases and J by 0 bases, 3 bases remained unmatched. The chain's CDR3 is CASSLVAGAHQETQYF. CDR3 DNA: TGTGCCAGCAGCTTGGTAGCGGGGGCGCACCAAGAGACCCAGTACTTC.